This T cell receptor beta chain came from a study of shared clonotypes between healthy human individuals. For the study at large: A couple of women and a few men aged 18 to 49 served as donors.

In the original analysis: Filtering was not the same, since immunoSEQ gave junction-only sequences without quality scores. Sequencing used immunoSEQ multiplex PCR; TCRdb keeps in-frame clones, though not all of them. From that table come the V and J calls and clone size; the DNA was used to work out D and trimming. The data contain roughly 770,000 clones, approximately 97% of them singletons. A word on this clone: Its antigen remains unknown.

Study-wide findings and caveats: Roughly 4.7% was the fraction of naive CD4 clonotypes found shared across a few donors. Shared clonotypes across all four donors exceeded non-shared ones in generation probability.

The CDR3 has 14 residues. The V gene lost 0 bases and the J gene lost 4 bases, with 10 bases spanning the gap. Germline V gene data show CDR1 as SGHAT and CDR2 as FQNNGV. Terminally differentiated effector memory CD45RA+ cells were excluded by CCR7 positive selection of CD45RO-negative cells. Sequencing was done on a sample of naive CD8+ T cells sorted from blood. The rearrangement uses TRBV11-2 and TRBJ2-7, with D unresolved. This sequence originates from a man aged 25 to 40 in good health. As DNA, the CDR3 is TGTGCCAGCAGCTTAGATACGGACGGGTACGAGCAGTACTTC. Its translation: CASSLDTDGYEQYF.